One and the same sample provided the 22 T cell receptor beta chains below, sequenced in a study of blood T cell repertoires in COVID-19. Sequencing was performed with immunoSEQ multiplex PCR; in TCRdb, only in-frame clones are kept and a portion is missing. The sample shows approximately 220,000 clones, approximately 83% of them seen only once. Sequenced material: peripheral blood. These receptors were collected from a woman aged 30 to 39 who had recovered from COVID-19.

V is TRBV2 and J is TRBJ1-1; 7 bases fit TRBD1. V lost 7 bases to trimming and J lost 4 bases; unmatched junction nucleotides: 9. Germline V gene sequence: CDR1 SNHLY, CDR2 FYNNEI. The CDR3 runs 14 residues. For the CDR3, the DNA is TGTGCCAGCATGGTAGGGGGCGCAGTCACTGAAGCTTTCTTT. Its translation: CASMVGGAVTEAFF.

The CDR3 loop reads CATTRRERNSPLHF. The CDR3, as DNA: TGTGCCACTACCCGCAGGGAAAGGAATTCACCCCTCCACTTT. The gene calls are TRBV24-1 and TRBJ1-6; weak D call: TRBD1 (5 bases). Germline CDR1 KGHDR, CDR2 SFDVKD. Deletions cut 10 bases from V and 7 bases from J, with 16 bases between. This CDR3 contains 14 residues.

The chain has TRBV10-1 and TRBJ1-1; no firm D call. Trimming left V 6 bases short and J 1 base short, with 9 bases between. CDR1 is WNHNN, CDR2 SYGVQD, per germline (reference sequence). The CDR3 totals 13 residues. The CDR3 region has the DNA TGCGCCAGCAGGGCGACGGGGAACACTGAAGCTTTCTTT. Translating gives CASRATGNTEAFF.

V gene TRBV12-5 combines with J gene TRBJ2-1, with 9 bases matching TRBD2. The germline gives CDR1 LGHNT, CDR2 FRNRAP. The junction had 4 bases not matched to a gene; V was cut back by 3 bases and J by 7 bases. The length of the CDR3 is 14 residues. For the CDR3, the DNA is TGTGCTAGTGGTTTCGCGGGAGGGGGGAATGAGCAGTTCTTC. Encoded protein: CASGFAGGGNEQFF. Variable domain in full (rest from reference TRBV12-5 and TRBJ2-1): DARVTQTPRHKVTEMGQEVTMRCQPILGHNTVFWYRQTMMQGLELLAYFRNRAPLDDSGMPKDRFSAEMPDATLATLKIQPSEPRDSAVYFCASGFAGGGNEQFFGPGTRLTVL.

The chain combines TRBV6-5 with TRBJ1-4, with D possibly TRBD1 on 6 matching bases. The germline V gene has CDR1 MNHEY and CDR2 SVGAGI. There are 15 residues in the CDR3. Between the trimmed V and J ends, which lost 0 bases and 7 bases, there was a span of 12 bases. CDR3 DNA sequence: TGTGCCAGCAGTTACTCGGAACAGGGAAGTGAAAAACTGTTTTTT. This sequence encodes CASSYSEQGSEKLFF.

CDR3 DNA sequence: TGTGCCAGCTCCCTAGTGGCAGGGTCCTACAATGAGCAGTTCTTC. Residues: CASSLVAGSYNEQFF. This chain connects TRBV11-1 to TRBJ2-1; TRBD1 might be the D (5 bases). The CDR3 runs 15 residues. V was trimmed by 8 bases and J by 1 base, leaving 15 bases between them. The germline gives CDR1 SGHAT, CDR2 FQDESV (reference sequence).

The chain uses TRBV5-6 and TRBJ2-6; no definite D call. The V gene's germline CDR1 is SGHDT and CDR2 YYEEEE. The V end was cut by 0 bases, the J end by 0 bases, with 10 bases between. This CDR3 is 17 amino acids long. DNA for the CDR3: TGTGCCAGCAGCTTGGAGTACTTTAGCTCTGGGGCCAACGTCCTGACTTTC. Translation gives CASSLEYFSSGANVLTF. The variable domain in full, completed from reference TRBV5-6 and TRBJ2-6, reads DAGVTQSPTHLIKTRGQQVTLRCSPKSGHDTVSWYQQALGQGPQFIFQYYEEEERQRGNFPDRFSGHQFPNYSSELNVNALLLGDSALYLCASSLEYFSSGANVLTFGAGSRLTVL.

The V call is TRBV4-1, the J call TRBJ1-1; D call uncertain. The length of the CDR3 is 14 residues. The V gene's germline CDR1 is MGHRA and CDR2 YSYEKL. The V gene lost 1 base and the J gene lost 0 bases, with 6 bases spanning the gap. DNA of the CDR3: TGCGCCAGCAGCCAAGCCCCTTTGAACACTGAAGCTTTCTTT. Amino acid sequence: CASSQAPLNTEAFF.

The chain joins TRBV28 to TRBJ1-2, with D possibly being TRBD1 (5 bases). Trimming pared 6 bases from V and 8 bases from J, leaving 19 bases between. Germline V gene sequence: CDR1 MDHEN, CDR2 SYDVKM. CDR3 length equals 14 residues. The CDR3: CASSPGIRGGGYTF. The CDR3 DNA reads as TGTGCCAGCAGCCCCGGGATAAGGGGAGGGGGCTACACCTTC.

The genes are TRBV5-1 and TRBJ2-5; maybe TRBD1 (6 bases). This CDR3 is built from 15 residues. V lost 4 bases, J lost 4 bases, and 17 bases lay in between. Germline assignment: CDR1 SGHRS and CDR2 YFSETQ. CDR3 loop: CASSATHREGETQYF. CDR3 nucleotides: TGCGCCAGCAGCGCCACCCACAGGGAAGGAGAGACCCAGTACTTC.

This sequence joins TRBV11-2 and TRBJ1-1, with a weak D call TRBD1 (6 bases). Germline V gene data show CDR1 as SGHAT and CDR2 as FQNNGV. The CDR3 totals 17 residues. V was shortened by 5 bases and J by 0 bases, with 19 bases between the two germline ends. For the CDR3, the DNA is TGTGCCAGCAGCCTGACAGCCGGGACATCGGTGAACACTGAAGCTTTCTTT. It yields the protein CASSLTAGTSVNTEAFF.

The CDR3 bases are TGTGCCAGCAGAACCGGGACAGCGGATAATGAAAAACTGTTTTTT. This sequence encodes CASRTGTADNEKLFF. The chain is built from TRBV11-1 and TRBJ1-4; TRBD1 aligns across 7 bases. With V trimmed by 6 bases and J by 4 bases, 8 bases remained unmatched. Germline V CDR1 and CDR2: SGHAT, FQDESV (reference sequence). The CDR3 is 15 residues long.

The chain joins TRBV6-5 to TRBJ2-2, with 7 positions matching TRBD1. The CDR3 totals 14 residues. Per the germline V gene, CDR1 is MNHEY and CDR2 is SVGAGI. V was clipped by 2 bases and J by 6 bases; unmatched bases: 3. The CDR3 loop is CASSYSQGAGELFF. The CDR3 DNA follows: TGTGCCAGCAGTTACAGCCAGGGGGCCGGGGAGCTGTTTTTT.

Of note for this clone: The same CDR3 can be traced to other DNA sequences in this sample. The CDR3 spells CASSLWASGETQYF. The CDR3 DNA is TGTGCCAGCAGTTTATGGGCTAGCGGAGAGACCCAGTACTTC. The V and J genes are TRBV27 and TRBJ2-5; TRBD2 matches 7 bases. This CDR3 has 14 residues. Germline-derived CDR1 and CDR2 are MNHEY and SMNVEV (reference sequence). V lost 1 base, J lost 4 bases, and 3 bases stayed unmatched.

The CDR3 DNA reads TGCGCCAGCAGCTTGGGGCCGGGGGGACCCGGGGAGCTGTTTTTT. It yields the protein CASSLGPGGPGELFF. V and J are TRBV5-1 and TRBJ2-2; 7 bases are shared with TRBD2. V lost 0 bases to trimming and J lost 6 bases; unmatched junction nucleotides: 5. Germline CDR1 reads SGHRS; CDR2 reads YFSETQ. The CDR3 loop spans 15 amino acids.

This chain joins TRBV19 and TRBJ2-7; no definite D call. Trimming left V 1 base short and J 6 bases short, with 7 bases between. The CDR3 loop spans 12 amino acids. Germline V gene sequence: CDR1 LNHDA, CDR2 SQIVND (reference sequence). In DNA form, the CDR3 reads TGTGCCAGTAGTATAGCCGAAGCCGAGCAGTACTTC. Translating it yields CASSIAEAEQYF.

The chain employs TRBV5-1 and TRBJ1-2; D is unclear. From germline, CDR1 is SGHRS and CDR2 YFSETQ. V lost 3 bases and J 8 bases, leaving 14 bases between the germline ends. The CDR3 runs 13 residues. The CDR3 here is CASSSPGSGGYTF. The CDR3, as DNA: TGCGCCAGCAGCTCACCGGGGTCGGGCGGCTACACCTTC.

The chain couples TRBV11-2 to TRBJ1-1, with D possibly being TRBD1 (5 bases). The length of the CDR3 is 13 residues. The V gene's germline CDR1 is SGHAT and CDR2 FQNNGV. V was trimmed by 6 bases and J by 5 bases, leaving 13 bases between them. The DNA for the CDR3 is TGTGCCAGCAGAATTCAGGAGGGGACTGAAGCTTTCTTT. Translating it yields CASRIQEGTEAFF.

This clone has just a few counts. This chain links TRBV7-9 with TRBJ1-5, with 11 bases that match TRBD1. The CDR3 consists of 15 residues. Germline-derived CDR1 and CDR2 are SEHNR and FQNEAQ (reference sequence). The trim removed 5 bases at V and 10 bases at J, leaving 10 bases unmatched. The CDR3 reads CASSPGTGGDVPQHF. CDR3 sequence (DNA): TGTGCCAGCAGCCCGGGGACAGGGGGTGACGTTCCCCAGCATTTT.

The chain uses TRBV11-1 and TRBJ1-2, with D hard to call. Trimming stripped 5 bases from V and 0 bases from J, with 13 bases between. Germline CDR1 is SGHAT and CDR2 is FQDESV (reference sequence). The CDR3 contains 15 residues. The CDR3 DNA follows: TGTGCCAGCAGCCCCTTGGCGGGGACTAACTATGGCTACACCTTC. Translated, it gives CASSPLAGTNYGYTF.

V and J are TRBV5-4 and TRBJ1-6; 9 bases are a match to TRBD1. The CDR3 totals 14 residues. The ends lost 4 bases at V and 9 bases at J; junction bases unmatched: 5. The germline gives CDR1 SGHNT, CDR2 YYREEE (reference sequence). The CDR3 region has the DNA TGTGCCAGCAGCCTGGAGACAGGGGGTTCACCCCTCCACTTT. Amino acid sequence: CASSLETGGSPLHF.

This clone was counted a few times. The chain's CDR3 is CASSLIGSGRAVGFYEQFF. In nucleotides, the CDR3 is TGTGCCAGCAGTTTAATAGGTAGCGGGAGGGCGGTAGGGTTCTATGAGCAGTTCTTC. This chain joins TRBV27 and TRBJ2-1; 11 positions agree with TRBD2. The CDR3 contains 19 residues. Germline CDR1 MNHEY, CDR2 SMNVEV (reference sequence). The V segment lost 2 bases and the J segment 8 bases; nucleotides outside the gene matches: 17.